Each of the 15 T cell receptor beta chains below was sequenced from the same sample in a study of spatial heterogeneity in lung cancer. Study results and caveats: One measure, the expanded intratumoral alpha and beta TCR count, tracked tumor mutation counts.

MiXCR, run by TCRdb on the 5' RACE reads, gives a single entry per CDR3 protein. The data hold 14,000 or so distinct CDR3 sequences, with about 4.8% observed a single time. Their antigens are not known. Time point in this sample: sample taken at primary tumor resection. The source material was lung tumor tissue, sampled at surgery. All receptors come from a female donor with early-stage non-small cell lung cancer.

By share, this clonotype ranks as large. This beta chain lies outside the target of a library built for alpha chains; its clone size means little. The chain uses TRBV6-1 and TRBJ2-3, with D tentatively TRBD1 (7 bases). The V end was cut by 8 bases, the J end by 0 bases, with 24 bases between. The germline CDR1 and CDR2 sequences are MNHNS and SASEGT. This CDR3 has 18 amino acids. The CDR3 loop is CASSPRGLGLTSTDTQYF. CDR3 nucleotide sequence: TGTGCCAGCTCCCCGAGGGGGCTAGGACTAACTAGCACAGATACGCAGTATTTT.

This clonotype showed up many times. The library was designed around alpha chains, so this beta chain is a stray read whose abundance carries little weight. The chain's CDR3 is CASSPNGGSYEQYF. The CDR3 coding sequence is TGTGCCAGCTCACCTAACGGGGGCTCCTACGAGCAGTACTTC. The rearrangement uses TRBV18 and TRBJ2-7; D is perhaps TRBD2 (6 bases). Trimming removed 3 bases at V and 0 bases at J, with 9 bases between. CDR3 length equals 14 residues. Germline CDR1 reads KGHSH; CDR2 reads LQKENI.

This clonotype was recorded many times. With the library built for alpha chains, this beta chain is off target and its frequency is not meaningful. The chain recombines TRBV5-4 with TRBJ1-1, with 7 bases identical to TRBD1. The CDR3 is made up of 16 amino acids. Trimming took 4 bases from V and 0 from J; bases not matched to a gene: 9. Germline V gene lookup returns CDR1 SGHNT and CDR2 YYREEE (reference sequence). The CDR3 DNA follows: TGTGCCAGCAGCCTACCCAGGGGGAGGTTGAACACTGAAGCTTTCTTT. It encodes CASSLPRGRLNTEAFF.

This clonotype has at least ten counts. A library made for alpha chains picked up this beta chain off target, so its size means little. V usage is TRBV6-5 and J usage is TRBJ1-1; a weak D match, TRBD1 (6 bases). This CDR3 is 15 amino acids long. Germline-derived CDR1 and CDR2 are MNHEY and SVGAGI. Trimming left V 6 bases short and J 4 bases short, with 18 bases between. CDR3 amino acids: CASRKGSTGSTEAFF. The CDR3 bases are TGTGCCAGCAGGAAAGGCTCTACAGGGAGCACTGAAGCTTTCTTT.

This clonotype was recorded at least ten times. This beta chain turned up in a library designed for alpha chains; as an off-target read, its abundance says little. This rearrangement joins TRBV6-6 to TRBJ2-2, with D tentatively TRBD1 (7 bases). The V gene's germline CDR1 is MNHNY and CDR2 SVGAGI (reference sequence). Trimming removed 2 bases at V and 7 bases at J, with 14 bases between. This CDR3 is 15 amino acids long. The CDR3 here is CASSYTGARGGELFF. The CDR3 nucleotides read TGTGCCAGCAGTTACACAGGGGCGCGGGGCGGGGAGCTGTTTTTT.

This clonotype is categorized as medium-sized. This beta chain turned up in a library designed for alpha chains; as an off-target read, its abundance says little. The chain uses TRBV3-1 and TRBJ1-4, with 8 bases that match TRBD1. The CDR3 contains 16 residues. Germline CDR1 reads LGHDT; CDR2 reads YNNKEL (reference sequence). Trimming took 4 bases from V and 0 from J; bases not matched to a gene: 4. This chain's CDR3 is CASSLTGATTNEKLFF. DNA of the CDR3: TGTGCCAGCAGCCTGACAGGGGCAACAACTAATGAAAAACTGTTTTTT.

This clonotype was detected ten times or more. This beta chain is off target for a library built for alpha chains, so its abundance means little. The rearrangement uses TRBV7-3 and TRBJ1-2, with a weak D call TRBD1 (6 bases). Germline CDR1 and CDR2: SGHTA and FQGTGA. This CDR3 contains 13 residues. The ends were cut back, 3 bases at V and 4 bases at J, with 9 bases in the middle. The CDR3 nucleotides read TGTGCCAGCAGCTTTGGGGGGCTCTATGGCTACACCTTC. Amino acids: CASSFGGLYGYTF.

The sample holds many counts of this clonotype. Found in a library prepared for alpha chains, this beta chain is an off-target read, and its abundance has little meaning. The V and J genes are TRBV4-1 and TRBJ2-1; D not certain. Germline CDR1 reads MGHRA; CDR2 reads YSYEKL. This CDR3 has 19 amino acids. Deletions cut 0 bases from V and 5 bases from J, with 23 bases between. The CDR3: CASSQEGATLSSVHNEQFF. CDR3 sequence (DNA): TGCGCCAGCAGCCAAGAAGGCGCCACGCTTTCGTCGGTACACAATGAGCAGTTCTTC.

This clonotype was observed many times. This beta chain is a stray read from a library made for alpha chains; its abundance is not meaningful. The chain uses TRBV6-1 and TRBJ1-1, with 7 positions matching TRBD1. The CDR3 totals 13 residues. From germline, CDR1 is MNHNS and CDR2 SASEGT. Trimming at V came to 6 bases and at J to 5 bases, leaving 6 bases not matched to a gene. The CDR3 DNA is TGTGCCAGCAGCGGACGACAGGGAACTGAAGCTTTCTTT. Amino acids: CASSGRQGTEAFF.

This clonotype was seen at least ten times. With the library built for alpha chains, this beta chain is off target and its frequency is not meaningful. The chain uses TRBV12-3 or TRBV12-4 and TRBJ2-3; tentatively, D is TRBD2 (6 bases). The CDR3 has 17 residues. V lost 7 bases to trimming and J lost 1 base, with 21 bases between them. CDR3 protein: CASTLGTGGVGTDTQYF. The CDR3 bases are TGTGCCAGCACCCTAGGCACCGGCGGGGTTGGCACAGATACGCAGTATTTT.

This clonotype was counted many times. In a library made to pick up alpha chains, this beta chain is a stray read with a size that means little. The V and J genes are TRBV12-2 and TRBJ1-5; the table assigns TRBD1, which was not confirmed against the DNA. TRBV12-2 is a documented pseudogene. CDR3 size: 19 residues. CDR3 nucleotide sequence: TGTGCAAGTCGCTTAGGATCGCCCCTGACCCACACTAGCAATCAGCCCCAGCATTTT. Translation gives CASRLGSPLTHTSNQPQHF.

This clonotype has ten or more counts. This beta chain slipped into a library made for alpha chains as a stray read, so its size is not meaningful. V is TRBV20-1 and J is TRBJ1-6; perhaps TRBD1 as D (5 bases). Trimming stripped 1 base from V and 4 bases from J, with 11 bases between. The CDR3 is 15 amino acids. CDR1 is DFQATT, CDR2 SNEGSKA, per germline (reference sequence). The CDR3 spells CSARAAGSYNSPLHF. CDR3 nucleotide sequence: TGCAGTGCTAGAGCGGCAGGGTCATATAATTCACCCCTCCACTTT.

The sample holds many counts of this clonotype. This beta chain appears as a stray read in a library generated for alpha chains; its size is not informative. CDR3 sequence reads: CASRLGQDRAPCNQPQHF. CDR3 DNA sequence: TGTGCCAGCAGGCTCGGTCAGGACAGGGCCCCCTGCAATCAGCCCCAGCATTTT. The gene calls are TRBV21-1 and TRBJ1-5; TRBD1 is taken as the D call from the table, unchecked against the DNA. TRBV21-1 is annotated as a pseudogene. The length of the CDR3 is 18 residues.

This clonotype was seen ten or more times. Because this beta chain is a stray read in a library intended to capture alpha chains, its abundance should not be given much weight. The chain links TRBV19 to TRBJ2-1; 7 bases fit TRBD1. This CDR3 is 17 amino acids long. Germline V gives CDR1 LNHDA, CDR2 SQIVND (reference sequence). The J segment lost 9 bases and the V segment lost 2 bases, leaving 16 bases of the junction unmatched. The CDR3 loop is CASSILGEGARESEQFF. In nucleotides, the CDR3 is TGTGCCAGTAGTATACTAGGAGAGGGGGCCCGCGAGAGTGAGCAGTTCTTC.

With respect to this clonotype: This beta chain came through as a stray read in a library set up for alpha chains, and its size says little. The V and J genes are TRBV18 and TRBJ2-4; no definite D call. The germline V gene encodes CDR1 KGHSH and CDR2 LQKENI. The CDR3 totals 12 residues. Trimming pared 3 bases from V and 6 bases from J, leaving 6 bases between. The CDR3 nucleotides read TGTGCCAGCTCACCTTCTGGAAACATTCAGTACTTC. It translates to CASSPSGNIQYF.